Each of the 30 T cell receptor beta chains below was sequenced from the same sample in a study of technical replicates of blood from several donors. Clones were read by immunoSEQ multiplex PCR, and TCRdb kept only the in-frame ones, dropping some. The sample has about 81,000 clones, around four fifths seen once. Sequenced input: PBMCs. The source is a human donor in good health. Some clones in this sample may be carry-over from other donors' samples.

In DNA, the CDR3 is TGTGCCAGCAGTTTAGGGGCCGGATCCGAGCAGTACTTC. Protein product: CASSLGAGSEQYF. The V and J genes are TRBV27 and TRBJ2-7; possible D gene TRBD1, 5 bases. There are 13 residues in the CDR3. CDR1 and CDR2 (germline): MNHEY, SMNVEV (reference sequence). V lost 2 bases and J lost 6, with 11 bases in between.

The chain couples TRBV4-1 to TRBJ2-5, with 7 bases that match TRBD2. The V gene end was trimmed by 3 bases and the J gene end by 1 base; junction bases not matched to a gene: 17. The CDR3 runs to 19 residues. The germline CDR1 and CDR2 sequences are MGHRA and YSYEKL. This CDR3 reads CASSQRGRPIASGQETQYF. The CDR3 DNA is TGCGCCAGCAGCCAGCGGGGAAGACCGATCGCTAGCGGCCAAGAGACCCAGTACTTC.

The chain combines TRBV6-4 with TRBJ2-5, with unresolved D. V gave up 5 bases and J gave up 5 bases, with 12 bases separating them. CDR3 size: 13 residues. Per germline, CDR1 MRHNA and CDR2 SNTAGT. The CDR3 sequence: CASSLFHQETQYF. The CDR3, as DNA: TGTGCCAGCAGTTTATTCCATCAGGAGACCCAGTACTTC.

The V call is TRBV5-1, the J call TRBJ2-7, with 8 nucleotides matching TRBD2. Germline V gene data show CDR1 as SGHRS and CDR2 as YFSETQ. The V gene end was trimmed by 1 base and the J gene end by 2 bases; junction bases not matched to a gene: 5. CDR3 size: 15 residues. DNA for the CDR3: TGCGCCAGCAGCTTGTCCAGCGGGAGAGCCTACGAGCAGTACTTC. As protein: CASSLSSGRAYEQYF.

The rearrangement links TRBV11-1 to TRBJ2-1; 8 bases are a match to TRBD1. J gave up 10 bases and V 5 bases, and 7 bases lay outside the gene matches. The CDR3 has 13 residues. In germline, CDR1 is SGHAT, CDR2 FQDESV (reference sequence). The CDR3 bases are TGTGCCAGCAGCCCGGACAGGGTTAGGGAGCAGTTCTTC. It encodes CASSPDRVREQFF.

V usage is TRBV5-6 and J usage is TRBJ2-7, with D possibly TRBD1 on 6 matching bases. The V end was cut by 6 bases, the J end by 0 bases, with 13 bases between. Germline-derived CDR1 and CDR2 are SGHDT and YYEEEE. This CDR3 contains 14 residues. The CDR3 is CASKVQGYSYEQYF. CDR3 in DNA: TGTGCCAGCAAGGTTCAGGGGTACTCCTACGAGCAGTACTTC.

Details on this clone: An end of the junction does not agree with germline; a read error may underlie this. This chain's CDR3 is CASSRNYDEQFF. In DNA, the CDR3 is TGTGCCAGCAGCCGTAACTACGATGAGCAGTTCTTC. This chain joins TRBV5-4 and TRBJ2-1; no clear D gene. The germline gives CDR1 SGHNT, CDR2 YYREEE (reference sequence). The CDR3 loop spans 12 amino acids.

The DNA of the CDR3 is TGTGCCAGCAGCTTACCCGTTAGCGGGAGCGGCACAGATACGCAGTATTTT. Protein product: CASSLPVSGSGTDTQYF. V gene TRBV7-2 combines with J gene TRBJ2-3, with 9 bases aligning to TRBD2. Losses at the gene ends were 2 bases for V and 1 base for J; bases not matched to a gene: 7. This CDR3 has 17 amino acids. Germline V gene sequence: CDR1 SGHTA, CDR2 FQGNSA.

The rearrangement links TRBV4-2 to TRBJ2-5; TRBD2 is a possible D gene (5 bases). The V gene's germline CDR1 is LGHNA and CDR2 YNFKEQ. Trimming took 5 bases from V and 2 from J, leaving 15 bases between them. This CDR3 comprises 15 residues. Here the CDR3 reads CASSSYGERQETQYF. The CDR3 DNA reads TGTGCCAGCAGCTCCTATGGGGAGCGGCAAGAGACCCAGTACTTC.

The rearrangement joins TRBV29-1 to TRBJ2-1; maybe TRBD2 (7 bases). The CDR3 totals 17 residues. Germline assignment: CDR1 SQVTM and CDR2 ANQGSEA. V was clipped by 5 bases and J by 4 bases, with 24 bases between them. DNA of the CDR3: TGCAGCGTTACCTCGAAGGGGGGGGGCAGGATGTACAATGAGCAGTTCTTC. Translated, it gives CSVTSKGGGRMYNEQFF.

The chain links TRBV13 to TRBJ2-5; maybe TRBD2 (5 bases). The CDR3 has 15 residues. From germline, CDR1 is PRHDT and CDR2 FYEKMQ (reference sequence). V was clipped by 5 bases and J by 3 bases, with 16 bases between them. The chain's CDR3 is CASSPCGWGEETQYF. The CDR3 nucleotides read TGTGCCAGCAGCCCCTGCGGGTGGGGAGAAGAGACCCAGTACTTC.

This chain joins TRBV7-3 and TRBJ2-7; TRBD1 agrees at 10 bases. Trimming took 5 bases from V and 2 from J; bases not matched to a gene: 9. CDR1 and CDR2 from the germline V gene are SGHTA and FQGTGA. CDR3 length equals 16 residues. CDR3 amino acids: CASSPQAGTGAYEQYF. In nucleotides, the CDR3 is TGTGCCAGCAGCCCACAGGCCGGGACAGGGGCCTACGAGCAGTACTTC.

This clone was observed a few times. The V gene is TRBV4-1, the J gene TRBJ2-7, with TRBD1 identical over 10 bases. The CDR3 totals 15 residues. CDR1 is MGHRA and CDR2 is YSYEKL in the germline V gene. J was trimmed by 2 bases and V by 1 base; bases with no gene match: 2. The CDR3 DNA follows: TGCGCCAGCAGCCAAGGGACAGGGGGAACCTACGAGCAGTACTTC. Its protein product is CASSQGTGGTYEQYF.

The genes are TRBV6-5 and TRBJ2-3, with unresolved D. Germline V CDR1 and CDR2: MNHEY, SVGAGI. This CDR3 comprises 15 residues. V was cut by 2 bases and J by 1 base, with 10 bases left in between. The CDR3 loop is CASSYGNARTDTQYF. CDR3 DNA sequence: TGTGCCAGCAGTTACGGCAACGCCCGCACAGATACGCAGTATTTT.

The chain links TRBV7-6 to TRBJ1-6; TRBD1 aligns across 8 bases. Germline lookup yields CDR1 SGHVS and CDR2 FNYEAQ. Trimming removed 5 bases from V and 6 bases from J; junction bases left unmatched: 18. The length of the CDR3 is 19 residues. The DNA for the CDR3 is TGTGCCAGCAGCGGGCGACAGGGGAACTCTGTCTTTTCTAATTCACCCCTCCACTTT. Amino acids: CASSGRQGNSVFSNSPLHF. The whole variable domain, remainder taken from reference TRBV7-6 and TRBJ1-6, is GAGVSQSPRYKVTKRGQDVALRCDPISGHVSLYWYRQALGQGPEFLTYFNYEAQQDKSGLPNDRFSAERPEGSISTLTIQRTEQRDSAMYRCASSGRQGNSVFSNSPLHFGNGTRLTVT.

This chain joins TRBV7-9 and TRBJ2-1; D gene unclear. V lost 2 bases and J 10 bases, leaving 15 bases between the germline ends. CDR3 size: 14 residues. CDR1 and CDR2 (germline): SEHNR, FQNEAQ (reference sequence). Here the CDR3 reads CASSLRDQLQEQFF. CDR3 nucleotides: TGTGCCAGCAGCTTAAGAGACCAATTACAGGAGCAGTTCTTC.

V gene TRBV7-2 combines with J gene TRBJ2-7; no definite D call. In germline, CDR1 is SGHTA, CDR2 FQGNSA. Trimming removed 0 bases at V and 5 bases at J, with 5 bases between. The CDR3 covers 12 residues. The CDR3 DNA is TGTGCCAGCAGCTTAGCCAGGAACGAGCAGTACTTC. This codes for CASSLARNEQYF.

V is TRBV27 and J is TRBJ2-3; TRBD2 is a possible D gene (6 bases). The CDR3 length is 15 residues. Germline values: CDR1 MNHEY, CDR2 SMNVEV (reference sequence). Trimming removed 10 bases from V and 3 bases from J, with 20 bases in between. The CDR3 loop is CATHGRNTRTDTQYF. The DNA of the CDR3 is TGTGCCACCCACGGGAGAAACACTAGGACAGATACGCAGTATTTT.

This clone was counted between two and nine times. This chain uses TRBV7-9 with TRBJ1-5, with 8 bases lining up with TRBD1. Germline V gives CDR1 SEHNR, CDR2 FQNEAQ (reference sequence). The V segment lost 1 base and the J segment 5 bases; nucleotides outside the gene matches: 4. There are 15 residues in the CDR3. The CDR3 coding sequence is TGTGCCAGCAGCTTAGACCAGGGGGCCGATCAGCCCCAGCATTTT. Its translation is CASSLDQGADQPQHF.

The chain links TRBV5-4 to TRBJ2-3; D is uncertain. CDR1 and CDR2 from the germline V gene are SGHNT and YYREEE (reference sequence). Trimming cost V 1 base and J 4 bases, with 10 bases left between them. This CDR3 has 14 amino acids. The CDR3 bases are TGTGCCAGCAGCTTGATGGCCCCAGCAGATACGCAGTATTTT. Translation: CASSLMAPADTQYF.

The gene calls are TRBV5-1 and TRBJ1-1; TRBD1 matches 9 bases. CDR1 is SGHRS, CDR2 YFSETQ, per germline. The CDR3 runs to 15 residues. J lost 3 bases, V lost 0 bases, and 3 bases had no gene match. The CDR3 region is CASSLADRGYTEAFF. The CDR3 DNA reads TGCGCCAGCAGCTTGGCGGACAGGGGCTACACTGAAGCTTTCTTT.

The chain has TRBV6-5 and TRBJ2-5; 8 bases fit TRBD1. The CDR3 has 14 amino acids. The J segment lost 4 bases and the V segment lost 1 base, leaving 2 bases of the junction unmatched. Germline V gene data show CDR1 as MNHEY and CDR2 as SVGAGI. The CDR3 sequence: CASSYYRGAETQYF. Written as DNA, the CDR3 is TGTGCCAGCAGTTACTACAGGGGGGCAGAGACCCAGTACTTC.

This clone was recorded a few times. The V call is TRBV6-4, the J call TRBJ1-5; D not certain. This CDR3 spans 14 amino acids. The ends were cut back, 3 bases at V and 7 bases at J, with 13 bases in the middle. Germline V lookup: CDR1 MRHNA, CDR2 SNTAGT. The CDR3 DNA sequence: TGTGCCAGCAGTGAAAGTATCGGGGTGCAGCCCCAGCATTTT. The encoded protein is CASSESIGVQPQHF.

There are a few counts of this clone. The V call is TRBV7-6, the J call TRBJ2-3, with D possibly TRBD2 on 6 matching bases. Germline CDR1 SGHVS, CDR2 FNYEAQ. The germline V and J ends were trimmed by 9 bases and 0 bases, with 16 bases remaining between them. This CDR3 region has 15 residues. This chain's CDR3 is CASSGGDFSTDTQYF. CDR3 nucleotide sequence: TGTGCCAGTTCCGGCGGGGACTTTAGCACAGATACGCAGTATTTT.

The chain employs TRBV6-5 and TRBJ2-2, with 7 bases that match TRBD1. The CDR3 is 13 amino acids. V gave up 6 bases and J gave up 4 bases; unmatched junction bases: 2. Looked up from germline, CDR1 is MNHEY and CDR2 is SVGAGI. CDR3 sequence reads: CASRTGFTGELFF. The CDR3 DNA is TGTGCCAGCAGGACAGGGTTCACCGGGGAGCTGTTTTTT.

The V call is TRBV2, the J call TRBJ2-5; D is possibly TRBD1 (5 bases). Germline CDR1 SNHLY, CDR2 FYNNEI. The length of the CDR3 is 13 residues. The V end was cut by 4 bases, the J end by 2 bases, with 8 bases between. The chain's CDR3 is CASSVHRQETQYF. The CDR3 nucleotides are TGTGCCAGCAGTGTTCACAGGCAAGAGACCCAGTACTTC.

The chain links TRBV6-4 to TRBJ1-1, with TRBD1 identical over 7 bases. CDR1 is MRHNA, CDR2 SNTAGT, per germline. The length of the CDR3 is 14 residues. V shed 6 bases and J 3 bases; nucleotides not matched to a gene: 7. The CDR3 DNA reads as TGTGCCAGCAGGGCACAGGGGTGGGACACTGAAGCTTTCTTT. This codes for CASRAQGWDTEAFF.

This clone was counted a single time. Here the CDR3 DNA reads TGTGCCAGCAGCATCCGGGACTATGAGCAGTTCTTC. Amino acid sequence: CASSIRDYEQFF. The chain links TRBV7-9 to TRBJ2-1, with D possibly matching TRBD2 (6 bases). V dropped 5 bases and J dropped 8 bases, with 10 bases sitting between them. Germline assignment: CDR1 SEHNR and CDR2 FQNEAQ (reference sequence). The CDR3 has 12 amino acids.

This clone has a handful of counts. This chain uses TRBV6-5 with TRBJ2-5; D gene unclear. The CDR3 sequence is 16 residues long. Germline values: CDR1 MNHEY, CDR2 SVGAGI. The V gene lost 0 bases and the J gene lost 0 bases, with 11 bases spanning the gap. CDR3 in amino acids: CASSYSMWQDQETQYF. CDR3 sequence (DNA): TGTGCCAGCAGTTACTCGATGTGGCAGGACCAAGAGACCCAGTACTTC.

The chain uses TRBV27 and TRBJ2-3; D possibly corresponds to TRBD2 (6 bases). The V end was cut by 2 bases, the J end by 1 base, with 10 bases between. Germline CDR1 is MNHEY and CDR2 is SMNVEV (reference sequence). The CDR3 contains 15 residues. The CDR3 here is CASSLIASGTDTQYF. CDR3 nucleotide sequence: TGTGCCAGCAGTTTAATAGCTAGCGGCACAGATACGCAGTATTTT.